Each of the 31 T cell receptor beta chains below was sequenced from the same sample in a study of early T cells in non-severe SARS-CoV-2 infection. In TCRdb, the 5' RACE reads were re-called with MiXCR into one record per CDR3 protein. This sample has 30,000 to 40,000 distinct CDR3 sequences, with roughly 5.7% found just once. Sequenced sample: whole blood. Source of these receptors: an adult who was a healthcare worker with PCR-confirmed SARS-CoV-2 infection or an uninfected control (not recorded which).

In the case of this clonotype: This may be a read error, as it is one base from a much larger clone. It is likely a read error, because the conserved phenylalanine at the end of the CDR3 is missing. This chain uses TRBV7-2 with TRBJ1-5; the D is unclear. Germline assignment: CDR1 SGHTA and CDR2 FQGNSA. The V and J ends lost 1 base and 7 bases respectively, with 8 bases between them. This CDR3 contains 13 residues. The CDR3 DNA sequence: TGTGCCAGCAGCTTAGAGGGATTCCAGCCCCAGCATTCT. Protein product: CASSLEGFQPQHS.

This clonotype was picked up many times. The chain carries TRBV5-1 and TRBJ2-7; no reliable D call. This CDR3 is 13 amino acids long. Trimming left V 4 bases short and J 7 bases short, with 15 bases between. The germline CDR1 and CDR2 sequences are SGHRS and YFSETQ. CDR3 amino acids: CASSTGPLREQYF. CDR3 nucleotides: TGCGCCAGCAGCACTGGACCTCTGAGGGAGCAGTACTTC.

At least ten counts were recorded for this clonotype. The V gene is TRBV15, the J gene TRBJ2-7, with a possible D match to TRBD1 (6 bases). The CDR3 spans 15 residues. Germline lookup yields CDR1 LNHNV and CDR2 YYDKDF (reference sequence). With 5 bases removed from V and 3 bases from J, the gap between germline ends came to 17 bases. For the CDR3, the DNA is TGTGCCACCAGCCGCCAGGGGCCCAAGAACTACGAGCAGTACTTC. It codes for CATSRQGPKNYEQYF.

This clonotype has ten or more counts. The rearrangement joins TRBV6-5 to TRBJ1-2; D unresolved. This CDR3 is 14 amino acids long. The germline V gene encodes CDR1 MNHEY and CDR2 SVGAGI. V dropped 0 bases and J dropped 4 bases, with 9 bases sitting between them. CDR3 amino acids: CASSYSKNPYGYTF. The CDR3 DNA is TGTGCCAGCAGTTACTCGAAGAATCCCTATGGCTACACCTTC.

There are many counts of this clonotype. This chain connects TRBV10-1 to TRBJ2-1; 8 nucleotides align to TRBD2. V trimming: 4 bases; J trimming: 7 bases; junction bases outside the gene matches: 6. The CDR3 length is 14 residues. The germline V gene encodes CDR1 WNHNN and CDR2 SYGVQD (reference sequence). CDR3 coding DNA: TGCGCCAGCAGTGCCAGCGGGAGTACGAATGAGCAGTTCTTC. It yields the protein CASSASGSTNEQFF.

Ten or more counts support this clonotype. V gene TRBV4-1 combines with J gene TRBJ2-2; D perhaps matches TRBD2 (5 bases). Deletions cut 0 bases from V and 6 bases from J, with 8 bases between. The CDR3 has 14 residues. Germline V gene data show CDR1 as MGHRA and CDR2 as YSYEKL. CDR3 residues: CASSQDPRAGELFF. CDR3 DNA sequence: TGCGCCAGCAGCCAAGATCCGAGGGCCGGGGAGCTGTTTTTT.

This clonotype showed up many times. V is TRBV4-2 and J is TRBJ2-7, with D possibly being TRBD1 (6 bases). The V and J ends lost 3 bases and 0 bases respectively, with 12 bases between them. Germline loops: CDR1 LGHNA, CDR2 YNFKEQ. The CDR3 loop spans 15 amino acids. The CDR3 here is CASSHSTGTSYEQYV. The CDR3 bases are TGTGCCAGCAGCCACTCGACAGGTACCTCCTACGAGCAGTACGTC.

This clonotype came up many times. The rearrangement links TRBV29-1 to TRBJ2-7, with D unresolved. The V end was cut by 0 bases, the J end by 5 bases, with 5 bases between. The CDR3 totals 11 residues. Germline CDR1 and CDR2: SQVTM and ANQGSEA. Here the CDR3 reads CSVEEGHEQYF. The CDR3, as DNA: TGCAGCGTTGAAGAAGGGCACGAGCAGTACTTC.

This clonotype was seen many times. The V and J genes are TRBV11-3 and TRBJ1-4; D possibly corresponds to TRBD1 (5 bases). CDR1 and CDR2 (germline): SGHNT, YENEEA. The CDR3 totals 14 residues. Trimming took 5 bases from V and 4 from J, leaving 11 bases between them. The CDR3 reads CASSPGRSNEKLFF. The DNA of the CDR3 is TGTGCCAGCAGCCCGGGACGGAGTAATGAAAAACTGTTTTTT.

To note about this clonotype: A read error may account for a junction end that differs from germline. The rearrangement links TRBV6-2 or TRBV6-3 to TRBJ1-1; D is possibly TRBD1 (5 bases). The germline CDR1 and CDR2 sequences are MNHEY and SVGEGT. This CDR3 has 14 residues. The CDR3 bases are TGTGTCAGCAGTTACTCAGGGCCGGGCACTGAAGCTTTCTTT. Amino acids: CVSSYSGPGTEAFF.

This clonotype was detected ten times or more. The chain has TRBV11-2 and TRBJ2-1, with TRBD2 matching 10 bases. The length of the CDR3 is 15 residues. CDR1 and CDR2 (germline): SGHAT, FQNNGV. Trimming took 4 bases from V and 8 from J; bases not matched to a gene: 8. The CDR3 bases are TGTGCCAGCAGCTCGAGCGGGAGGGCCTTCGATGAGCAGTTCTTC. Amino acid sequence: CASSSSGRAFDEQFF.

This clonotype was observed many times. This chain uses TRBV20-1 with TRBJ2-3, with TRBD2 matching 13 bases. The CDR3 extends over 18 amino acids. Germline V gene data show CDR1 as DFQATT and CDR2 as SNEGSKA (reference sequence). V gave up 0 bases and J gave up 0 bases; unmatched junction bases: 6. CDR3 in amino acids: CSARDPGTSGASTDTQYF. The CDR3 region has the DNA TGCAGTGCTAGAGACCCGGGGACTAGCGGGGCGAGCACAGATACGCAGTATTTT.

This clonotype has a handful of counts. The chain couples TRBV7-8 to TRBJ2-4; no definite D call. Trimming took 5 bases from V and 0 from J, leaving 17 bases between them. The CDR3 runs 17 residues. Germline-derived CDR1 and CDR2 are SGHVS and FQNEAQ. The CDR3 protein is CASSANTREIAKNIQYF. CDR3 coding DNA: TGTGCCAGCAGCGCGAACACTCGCGAAATAGCCAAAAACATTCAGTACTTC.

This clonotype was seen at least ten times. The gene calls are TRBV6-5 and TRBJ1-1; the D gene is possibly TRBD1 (5 bases). Germline V gives CDR1 MNHEY, CDR2 SVGAGI. Trimming took off 6 bases at V and 4 bases at J, with 15 bases between the two ends. The CDR3 has 14 residues. The CDR3 spells CASRPDRRSTEAFF. CDR3 DNA sequence: TGTGCCAGCAGACCTGACAGAAGGAGCACTGAAGCTTTCTTT.

This clonotype has a count of ten or more. The V call is TRBV28, the J call TRBJ2-7; D gene ambiguous. Per the germline V gene, CDR1 is MDHEN and CDR2 is SYDVKM. The CDR3 totals 15 residues. V lost 6 bases and J 0 bases, leaving 15 bases between the germline ends. The DNA for the CDR3 is TGTGCCAGCAGGTACACCCAATTGTCCTCCTACGAGCAGTACTTC. Protein: CASRYTQLSSYEQYF.

The sample holds many counts of this clonotype. The V call is TRBV11-2, the J call TRBJ2-1; 7 bases agree with TRBD1. J lost 0 bases, V lost 3 bases, and 8 bases had no gene match. Germline CDR1 and CDR2: SGHAT and FQNNGV. The CDR3 runs to 17 residues. The chain's CDR3 is CASSLLPGQSSYNEQFF. In DNA form, the CDR3 reads TGTGCCAGCAGCTTGCTCCCGGGACAGAGCTCCTACAATGAGCAGTTCTTC.

This clonotype was recorded many times. CDR3 region: CASSLGLLNGKKLFF. CDR3 in DNA: TGTGCCAGCAGTCTGGGACTCTTGAATGGGAAAAAACTGTTTTTT. The chain couples TRBV6-5 to TRBJ1-4; tentative D call: TRBD1 (5 bases). Germline CDR1 and CDR2: MNHEY and SVGAGI. V dropped 5 bases and J dropped 9 bases, with 19 bases sitting between them. The CDR3 has 15 amino acids.

This clonotype was counted only a few times. This chain uses TRBV7-2 with TRBJ2-7; TRBD2 is a possible D gene (5 bases). V lost 11 bases to trimming and J lost 3 bases, with 14 bases between them. The CDR3 is 12 amino acids. Germline V gene sequence: CDR1 SGHTA, CDR2 FQGNSA. The DNA of the CDR3 is TGTGCCGCGCGCGAGGGCGTCTACGAGCAGTACGTC. It translates to CAAREGVYEQYV.

This clonotype was detected ten times or more. The chain joins TRBV7-2 to TRBJ1-1; D gene unclear. Trimming shortened V by 4 bases and J by 4 bases, and 7 bases separated the two germline ends. The CDR3 is 12 residues long. The germline gives CDR1 SGHTA, CDR2 FQGNSA. The CDR3 coding sequence is TGTGCCAGCAGCTACGAGTTCACTGAAGCTTTCTTT. Its translation: CASSYEFTEAFF.

Comment on this clonotype: A much larger clone is a single base away; this may be a read error. The chain has TRBV11-3 and TRBJ2-5; no reliable D call. V shed 5 bases and J shed 0 bases, with 13 bases lying between them. From germline, CDR1 is SGHNT and CDR2 YENEEA. The CDR3 length is 15 residues. The CDR3 sequence is CASSLRQKYQETQYF. The CDR3 nucleotides are TGTGCCAGCAGCCTTAGACAAAAGTACCAAGAGACCCAGTACTTC.

The chain is built from TRBV5-1 and TRBJ1-4, with TRBD1 matching over 7 bases. V was pared by 0 bases and J by 3 bases, with 2 bases of the junction left unmatched. Per the germline V gene, CDR1 is SGHRS and CDR2 is YFSETQ. The CDR3 is 15 residues long. CDR3 nucleotides: TGCGCCAGCAGCTTGGAGGGGGCGTCTAATGAAAAACTGTTTTTT. Amino acid sequence: CASSLEGASNEKLFF.

Ten or more counts support this clonotype. V usage is TRBV6-4 and J usage is TRBJ2-2, with 12 bases that match TRBD2. J gave up 10 bases and V 3 bases, and 6 bases lay outside the gene matches. Germline CDR1 is MRHNA and CDR2 is SNTAGT. The CDR3 spans 15 residues. CDR3 in DNA: TGTGCCAGCAGTGAAAAGACTAGCGGGAGTGCGGAGCTGTTTTTT. Encoded protein: CASSEKTSGSAELFF.

By sample fraction, this clonotype is medium-sized. The chain carries TRBV20-1 and TRBJ2-5, with TRBD2 matching over 8 bases. This CDR3 comprises 12 residues. Germline-derived CDR1 and CDR2 are DFQATT and SNEGSKA (reference sequence). V trimming: 5 bases; J trimming: 5 bases; junction bases outside the gene matches: 4. CDR3: CSAPRGRETQYF. In DNA, the CDR3 is TGCAGTGCTCCGCGCGGGAGGGAGACCCAGTACTTC.

This clonotype was detected ten times or more. The chain recombines TRBV5-1 with TRBJ2-7, with unresolved D. CDR1 and CDR2 from the germline V gene are SGHRS and YFSETQ. The V end lost 0 bases, the J end lost 3 bases, and 10 bases lay between the germline ends. The CDR3 has 14 residues. The CDR3 DNA follows: TGCGCCAGCAGCTTGGCGGACCGGTTCTACGAGCAGTACTTC. Its protein is CASSLADRFYEQYF. Drawing the rest from reference TRBV5-1 and TRBJ2-7, the complete variable domain is KAGVTQTPRYLIKTRGQQVTLSCSPISGHRSVSWYQQTPGQGLQFLFEYFSETQRNKGNFPGRFSGRQFSNSRSEMNVSTLELGDSALYLCASSLADRFYEQYFGPGTRLTVT.

This clonotype was observed a few times. The chain carries TRBV15 and TRBJ2-5; 7 nucleotides agree with TRBD1. V lost 6 bases to trimming and J lost 3 bases; unmatched junction nucleotides: 4. The germline gives CDR1 LNHNV, CDR2 YYDKDF (reference sequence). The CDR3 runs 13 residues. CDR3 amino acids: CATRRGQEETQYF. CDR3 bases: TGTGCCACCAGGCGAGGACAGGAAGAGACCCAGTACTTC.

This clonotype turned up a few times. V gene TRBV4-2 combines with J gene TRBJ2-3, with TRBD2 matching 7 bases. After removal of 3 bases from V and 1 base from J, the junction contained 4 bases not matched to a gene. This CDR3 is 15 amino acids long. CDR1 and CDR2 (germline): LGHNA, YNFKEQ. In nucleotides, the CDR3 is TGTGCCAGCAGCCAGTGGACTAGGGGCACAGATACGCAGTATTTT. As protein: CASSQWTRGTDTQYF.

This clonotype was seen only a few times. V is TRBV12-3 or TRBV12-4 and J is TRBJ2-3, with D perhaps matching TRBD1 (5 bases). Trimming pared 3 bases from V and 4 bases from J, leaving 14 bases between. The CDR3 has 15 residues. CDR3 nucleotide sequence: TGTGCCAGCAGTTTGATCCAGGGTTTGGCAGATACGCAGTATTTT. Encoded protein: CASSLIQGLADTQYF.

This clonotype was seen only a few times. CDR3 loop: CASSLRGSERETQYF. The CDR3 coding sequence is TGTGCCAGCAGTTTGAGGGGGAGCGAACGAGAGACCCAGTACTTC. The chain uses TRBV28 and TRBJ2-5; a possible D gene is TRBD1 (6 bases). Trimming removed 3 bases at V and 4 bases at J, with 15 bases between. The CDR3 runs 15 residues. In germline, CDR1 is MDHEN, CDR2 SYDVKM.

In this sample, this clonotype turned up many times. This chain connects TRBV6-1 to TRBJ1-1; D unclear. From germline, CDR1 is MNHNS and CDR2 SASEGT. The germline V and J ends were trimmed by 8 bases and 2 bases, with 6 bases remaining between them. CDR3 length: 11 residues. The CDR3 spells CASHINTEAFF. The CDR3 DNA follows: TGTGCCAGCCACATTAACACTGAAGCTTTCTTT.

This clonotype was recorded at least ten times. The chain recombines TRBV11-2 with TRBJ1-1; tentative D call: TRBD1 (6 bases). From germline, CDR1 is SGHAT and CDR2 FQNNGV. This CDR3 spans 13 amino acids. The V end lost 7 bases, the J end lost 2 bases, and 11 bases lay between the germline ends. CDR3 amino acids: CASTGVSNTEAFF. The CDR3 coding sequence is TGTGCCAGCACAGGGGTTTCCAACACTGAAGCTTTCTTT.

This clonotype was seen many times. V is TRBV30 and J is TRBJ1-1, with D possibly matching TRBD1 (6 bases). CDR1 is GTSNPN and CDR2 is SVGIG in the germline V gene (reference sequence). V was trimmed by 2 bases and J by 1 base, leaving 11 bases between them. The CDR3 runs 14 residues. The CDR3 coding sequence is TGTGCCTGGAGTTTCCCGGGACAGAACACTGAAGCTTTCTTT. As protein: CAWSFPGQNTEAFF.